The entry that follows covers one TCR beta chain sequence. The antigen is undetermined. This entry is derived from a study of OX40 agonist ivuxolimab in advanced cancers. For the study at large: At 0.01 to 10 mg/kg, ivuxolimab was administered intravenously to patients every 2 weeks. A mean age of 60 years, range about 20 to 79, was recorded, and 70% to 85% were male.

Measured with immunoSEQ multiplex PCR; TCRdb has only the in-frame clones, and not every one. The sample holds more than 90,000 clones, approximately 80% seen once. V was cut by 2 bases and J by 2 bases, with 5 bases left in between. The CDR3 runs 13 residues. Germline V gene sequence: CDR1 MNHEY, CDR2 SVGAGI. Study-level results: Researchers report that CD8+ T cells had, on average, more expanded clones than CD4+.

The clonotype was recovered from an adult with an advanced solid tumor such as melanoma, head and neck, liver or kidney cancer. This specimen consisted of CD4+ or CD8+ T cells sorted from blood, obtained in a trial of the OX40 agonist ivuxolimab. The gene calls are TRBV6-5 and TRBJ2-3; no firm D call. The chain's CDR3 is CASSYQFTDTQYF. The CDR3 DNA sequence: TGTGCCAGCAGTTACCAGTTCACAGATACGCAGTATTTT.